A selection of T cell receptor beta chains follows, all from one sample in a study of tissue T cells after allogeneic stem cell transplantation. The method was immunoSEQ multiplex PCR; TCRdb's version includes in-frame clones alone and lacks a portion of them. The profile shows 5,000 to 6,500 clones, around two thirds of them singletons. The sequences come from duodenum tissue, collected at autopsy. Receptor source: a woman aged 18-50 years with breast cancer. CDR3s leave out the opening cysteine and the closing phenylalanine or tryptophan. The order of the fields is V gene, J gene, CDR3 protein.

TRBV18	TRBJ2-5	ASSRGEETQY
TRBV7-9	TRBJ1-2	ASSLWQGAIYGYT
TRBV18	TRBJ1-2	ASSPPEFARGYT
TRBV6-5	TRBJ2-5	ASRRAEGRETQY
TRBV24-1	TRBJ2-2	ATRGRMNTGELF
TRBV5-8	TRBJ1-6	ASSPGQVNSPLH
TRBV5-5	TRBJ1-1	ASSLRAGDAEAF
TRBV6-6	TRBJ1-4	ASSQRQGDHEKLF
TRBV5-1	TRBJ1-6	ASSDGGVRGNSPLH
TRBV7-2	TRBJ1-3	ASSLNGNTIY
TRBV19	TRBJ2-7	ASSISGGSHEQY
TRBV30	TRBJ1-6	ACGRGSSYNSPLH
TRBV2	TRBJ1-2	ASTISVYGYT
TRBV7-9	TRBJ2-3	AASASGGNTDTQY
TRBV6-2/TRBV6-3	TRBJ2-7	ASSTGPDEQY
TRBV5-5	TRBJ1-1	ASTGALNTEAF
TRBV18	TRBJ2-4	ASSPLLLGRGD
TRBV7-2	TRBJ2-1	ASSSVVGGGATEQF
TRBV14	TRBJ2-3	ASSQVGTDTTDTQY
TRBV5-6	TRBJ2-3	ASFTPGLTDTQY
TRBV29-1	TRBJ1-1	SARQGDTEAF
TRBV24-1	TRBJ1-6	ATSDVARENSPLH
TRBV7-2	TRBJ2-2	ASSLTSLNTGELF
TRBV9	TRBJ2-5	ASSARQGETQY
TRBV3-1/TRBV3-2	TRBJ1-6	ASSPGTGLPYNSPLH
TRBV5-1	TRBJ1-2	ASSYDWEAYGYT
TRBV10-3	TRBJ2-3	AISSLGEGTPDTQY
TRBV5-1	TRBJ2-3	ASSLEPLSTDTQY
TRBV5-1	TRBJ2-7	ASTTAGQGSSEQY
TRBV5-1	TRBJ2-2	ASSLEAGGTGELF
TRBV7-2	TRBJ2-1	ASSSRQGHYNEQF
TRBV18	TRBJ1-5	ASSEGAGQPQH
TRBV2	TRBJ1-3	ASSEWMGDSGNTIY
TRBV4-2	TRBJ2-2	ASSQDSGEGVDGELF
TRBV30	TRBJ2-5	AWSAGQEETQY
TRBV24-1	TRBJ1-1	ATSDYTGEDTEAF
TRBV6-6	TRBJ2-3	ASSYSLLEDTQY
TRBV5-8	TRBJ1-5	ASSLRLGDQPQH
TRBV7-2	TRBJ2-1	ASSLEGEGGRF
TRBV24-1	TRBJ1-6	ATSRRREALH
TRBV6-5	TRBJ2-7	ASSNARGGEQY
TRBV6-5	TRBJ2-7	ASSYSGLAGAHEQY
TRBV11-3	TRBJ2-3	ASSLVASADTQY
TRBV7-2	TRBJ2-2	ASSLVGPTGELF
TRBV5-1	TRBJ2-7	ASSTTREDEQY